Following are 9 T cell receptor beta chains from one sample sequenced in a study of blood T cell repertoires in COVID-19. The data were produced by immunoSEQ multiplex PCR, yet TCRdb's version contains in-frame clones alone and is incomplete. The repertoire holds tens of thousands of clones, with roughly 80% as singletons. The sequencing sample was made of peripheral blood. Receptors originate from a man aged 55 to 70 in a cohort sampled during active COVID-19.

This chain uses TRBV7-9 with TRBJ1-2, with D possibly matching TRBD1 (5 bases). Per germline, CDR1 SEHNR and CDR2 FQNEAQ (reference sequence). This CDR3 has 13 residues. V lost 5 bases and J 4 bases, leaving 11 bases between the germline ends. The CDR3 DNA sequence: TGTGCCAGCAGCCCGACAGCTATCTATGGCTACACCTTC. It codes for CASSPTAIYGYTF.

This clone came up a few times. CDR3 nucleotides: TGCGCCAGCAGCCAAGATCAGGGACAGGGCGTCCGGCCCCAGCATTTT. Translating it yields CASSQDQGQGVRPQHF. This chain links TRBV4-1 with TRBJ1-5; TRBD1 aligns across 9 bases. The CDR3 runs to 16 residues. The germline V gene has CDR1 MGHRA and CDR2 YSYEKL. J was trimmed by 9 bases and V by 0 bases; bases with no gene match: 9.

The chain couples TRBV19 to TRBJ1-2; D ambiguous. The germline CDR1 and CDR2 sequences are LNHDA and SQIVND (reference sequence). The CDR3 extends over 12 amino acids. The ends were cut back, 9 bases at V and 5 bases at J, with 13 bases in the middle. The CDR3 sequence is CASTDLRYGYTF. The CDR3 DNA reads TGTGCCAGCACAGATCTTCGATATGGCTACACCTTC.

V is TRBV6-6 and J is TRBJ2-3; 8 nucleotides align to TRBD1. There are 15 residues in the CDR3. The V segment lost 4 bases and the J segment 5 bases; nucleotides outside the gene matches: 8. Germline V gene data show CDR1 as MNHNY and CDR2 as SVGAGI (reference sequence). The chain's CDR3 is CASSLGGTGGDTQYF. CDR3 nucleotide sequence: TGTGCCAGCAGTTTAGGCGGGACAGGTGGAGATACGCAGTATTTT.

CDR3 bases: TGTGCCAGCTCACCAGGCGCTAGCCTAATACAAGAGACCCAGTACTTC. Amino acid sequence: CASSPGASLIQETQYF. The chain links TRBV18 to TRBJ2-5; perhaps TRBD2 as D (5 bases). Per the germline V gene, CDR1 is KGHSH and CDR2 is LQKENI. This CDR3 comprises 16 residues. V dropped 2 bases and J dropped 2 bases, with 15 bases sitting between them. Full variable domain (outside the CDR3, taken from reference TRBV18 and TRBJ2-5): NAGVMQNPRHLVRRRGQEARLRCSPMKGHSHVYWYRQLPEEGLKFMVYLQKENIIDESGMPKERFSAEFPKEGPSILRIQQVVRGDSAAYFCASSPGASLIQETQYFGPGTRLLVL.

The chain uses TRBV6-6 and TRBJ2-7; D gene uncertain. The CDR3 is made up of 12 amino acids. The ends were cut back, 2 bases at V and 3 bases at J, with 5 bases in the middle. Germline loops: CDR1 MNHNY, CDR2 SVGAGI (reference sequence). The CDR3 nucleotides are TGTGCCAGCAGTTACGCGGTCTACGAGCAGTACTTC. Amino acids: CASSYAVYEQYF.

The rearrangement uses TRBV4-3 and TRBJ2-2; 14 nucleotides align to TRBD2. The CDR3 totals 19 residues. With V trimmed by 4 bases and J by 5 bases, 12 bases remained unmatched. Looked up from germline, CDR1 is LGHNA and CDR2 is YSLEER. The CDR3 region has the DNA TGCGCCAGCAGCCTCCTGACTAGCGGGGGGGCTTTTTCTACCGGGGAGCTGTTTTTT. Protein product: CASSLLTSGGAFSTGELFF.

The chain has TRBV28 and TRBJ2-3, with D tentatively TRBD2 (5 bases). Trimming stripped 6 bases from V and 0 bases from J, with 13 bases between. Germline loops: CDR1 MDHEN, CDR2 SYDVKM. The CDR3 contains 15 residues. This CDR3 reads CASRTVRGSTDTQYF. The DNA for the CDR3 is TGTGCCAGCAGAACCGTACGGGGAAGCACAGATACGCAGTATTTT.

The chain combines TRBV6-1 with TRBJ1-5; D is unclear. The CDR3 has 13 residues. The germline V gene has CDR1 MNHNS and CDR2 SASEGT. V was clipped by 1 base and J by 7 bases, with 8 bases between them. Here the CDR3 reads CASSEERGQPQHF. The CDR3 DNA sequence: TGTGCCAGCAGTGAAGAAAGAGGCCAGCCCCAGCATTTT.